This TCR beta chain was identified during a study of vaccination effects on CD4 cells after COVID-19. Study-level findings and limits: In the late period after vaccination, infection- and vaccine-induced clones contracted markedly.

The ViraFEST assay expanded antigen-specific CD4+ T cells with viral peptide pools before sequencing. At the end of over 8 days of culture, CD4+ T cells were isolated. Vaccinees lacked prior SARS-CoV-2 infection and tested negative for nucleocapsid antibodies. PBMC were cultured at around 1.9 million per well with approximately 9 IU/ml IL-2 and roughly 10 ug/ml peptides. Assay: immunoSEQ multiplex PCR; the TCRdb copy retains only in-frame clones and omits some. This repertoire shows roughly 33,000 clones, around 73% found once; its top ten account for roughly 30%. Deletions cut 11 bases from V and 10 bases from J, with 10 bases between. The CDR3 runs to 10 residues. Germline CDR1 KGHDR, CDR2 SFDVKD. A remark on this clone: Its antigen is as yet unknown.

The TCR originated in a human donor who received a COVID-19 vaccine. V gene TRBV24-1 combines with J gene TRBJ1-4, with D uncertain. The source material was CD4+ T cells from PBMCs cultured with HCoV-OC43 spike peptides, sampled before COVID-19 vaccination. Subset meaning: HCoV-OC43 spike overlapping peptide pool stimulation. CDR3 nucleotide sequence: TGTGCCATCGGGTCTGGAAAACTGTTTTTT. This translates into CAIGSGKLFF.